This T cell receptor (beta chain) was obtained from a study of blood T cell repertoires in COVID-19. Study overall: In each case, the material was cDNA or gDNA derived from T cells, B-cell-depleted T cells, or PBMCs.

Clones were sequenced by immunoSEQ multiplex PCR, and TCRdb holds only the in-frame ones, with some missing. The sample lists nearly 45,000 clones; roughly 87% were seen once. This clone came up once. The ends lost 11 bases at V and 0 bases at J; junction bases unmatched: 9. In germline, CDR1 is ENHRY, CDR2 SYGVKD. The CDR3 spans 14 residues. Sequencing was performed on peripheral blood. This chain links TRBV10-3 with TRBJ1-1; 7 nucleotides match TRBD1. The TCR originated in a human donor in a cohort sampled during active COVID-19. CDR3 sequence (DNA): TGTGCCTCCAAGGGGGCTTCGATGAACACTGAAGCTTTCTTT. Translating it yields CASKGASMNTEAFF.